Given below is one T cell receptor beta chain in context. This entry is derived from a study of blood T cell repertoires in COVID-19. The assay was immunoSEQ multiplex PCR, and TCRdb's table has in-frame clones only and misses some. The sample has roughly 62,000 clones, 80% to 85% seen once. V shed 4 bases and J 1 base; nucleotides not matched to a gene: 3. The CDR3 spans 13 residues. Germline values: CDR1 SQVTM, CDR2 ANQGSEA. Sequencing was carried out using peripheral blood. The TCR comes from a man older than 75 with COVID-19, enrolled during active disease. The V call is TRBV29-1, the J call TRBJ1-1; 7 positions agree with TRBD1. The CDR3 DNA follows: TGCAGCGTTGGGGGACAGTCGAACACTGAAGCTTTCTTT. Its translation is CSVGGQSNTEAFF.